Sequencing of this T cell receptor beta chain was carried out in a study of cytomegalovirus exposure and HLA in healthy donors. As regards this clone: Its antigen remains unidentified.

The trim removed 8 bases at V and 5 bases at J, leaving 5 bases unmatched. Germline V CDR1 and CDR2: MDHEN, SYDVKM. The CDR3 is 14 residues long. Regarding the study as a whole: Cytomegalovirus status was reportedly diagnosed by the classifier with high specificity and sensitivity.

Primers for the PCR totalled 60 Vbeta and 13 Jbeta. TCRdb's table, derived via immunoSEQ multiplex PCR, lists solely in-frame clones and lacks some. This table lists more than 40,000 clones. The sequence was obtained from a female donor in good health and CMV-seronegative. Sequences were obtained from PBMCs. J is TRBJ2-1 and V is TRBV28; 11 bases line up with TRBD2. CDR3 loop: CASPGLAADNEQFF. The DNA for the CDR3 is TGTGCCAGCCCGGGACTAGCGGCCGACAATGAGCAGTTCTTC. Full variable domain (rest looked up from reference TRBV28 and TRBJ2-1): DVKVTQSSRYLVKRTGEKVFLECVQDMDHENMFWYRQDPGLGLRLIYFSYDVKMKEKGDIPEGYSVSREKKERFSLILESASTNQTSMYLCASPGLAADNEQFFGPGTRLTVL.